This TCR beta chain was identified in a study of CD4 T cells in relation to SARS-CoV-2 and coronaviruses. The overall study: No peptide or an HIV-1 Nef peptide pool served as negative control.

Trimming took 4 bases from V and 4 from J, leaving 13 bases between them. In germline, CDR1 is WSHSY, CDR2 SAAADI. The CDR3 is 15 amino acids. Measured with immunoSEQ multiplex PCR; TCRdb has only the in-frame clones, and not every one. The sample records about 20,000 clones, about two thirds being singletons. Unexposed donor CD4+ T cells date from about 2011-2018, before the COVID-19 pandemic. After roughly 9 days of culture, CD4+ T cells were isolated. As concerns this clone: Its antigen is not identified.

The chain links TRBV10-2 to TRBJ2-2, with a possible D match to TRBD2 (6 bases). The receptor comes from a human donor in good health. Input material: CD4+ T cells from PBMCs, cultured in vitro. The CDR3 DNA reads TGCGCCAGCAGTGCGACTAGTTCGGGCACCGGGGAGCTGTTTTTT. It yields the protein CASSATSSGTGELFF.